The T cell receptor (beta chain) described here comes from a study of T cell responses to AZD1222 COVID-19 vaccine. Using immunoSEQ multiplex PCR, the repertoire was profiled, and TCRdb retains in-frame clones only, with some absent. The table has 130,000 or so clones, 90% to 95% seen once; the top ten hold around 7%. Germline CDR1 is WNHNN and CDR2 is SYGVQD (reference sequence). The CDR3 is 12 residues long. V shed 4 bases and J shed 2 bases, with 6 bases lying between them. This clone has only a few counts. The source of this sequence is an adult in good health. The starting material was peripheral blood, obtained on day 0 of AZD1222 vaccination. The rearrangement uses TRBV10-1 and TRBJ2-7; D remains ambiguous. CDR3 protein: CASSAQTYEQYF. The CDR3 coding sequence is TGCGCCAGCAGTGCCCAGACCTACGAGCAGTACTTC.